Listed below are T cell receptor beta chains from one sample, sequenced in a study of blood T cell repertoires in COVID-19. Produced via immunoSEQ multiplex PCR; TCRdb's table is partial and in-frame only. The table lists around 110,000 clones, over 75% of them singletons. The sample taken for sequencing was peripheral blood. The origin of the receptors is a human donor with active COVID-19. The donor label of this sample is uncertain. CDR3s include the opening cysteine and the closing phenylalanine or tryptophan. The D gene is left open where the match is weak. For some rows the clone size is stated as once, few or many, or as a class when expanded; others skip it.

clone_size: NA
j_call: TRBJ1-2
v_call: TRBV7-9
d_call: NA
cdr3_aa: CASNERGGYTF
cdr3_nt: TGTGCCAGCAACGAGCGAGGTGGCTACACCTTC

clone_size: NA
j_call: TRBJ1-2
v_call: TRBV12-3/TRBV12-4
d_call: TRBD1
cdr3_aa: CASSVGTAYGYTF
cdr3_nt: TGTGCCAGCAGTGTTGGGACAGCCTATGGCTACACCTTC

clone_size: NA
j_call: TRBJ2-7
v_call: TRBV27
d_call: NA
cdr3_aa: CATKLGVSSYEQYF
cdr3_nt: TGTGCCACCAAGTTAGGGGTTAGCTCGTACGAGCAGTACTTC

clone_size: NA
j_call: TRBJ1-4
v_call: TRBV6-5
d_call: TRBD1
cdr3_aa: CASSPSGTDNEKLFF
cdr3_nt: TGTGCCAGCAGTCCGTCCGGGACAGATAATGAAAAACTGTTTTTT

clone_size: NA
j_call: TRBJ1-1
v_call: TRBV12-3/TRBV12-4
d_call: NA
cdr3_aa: CASSLQGHTEAFF
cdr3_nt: TGTGCCAGCAGTCTTCAGGGGCACACTGAAGCTTTCTTT

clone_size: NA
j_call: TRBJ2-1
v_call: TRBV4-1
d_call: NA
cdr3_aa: CASSRMGPIQGGSYNEQFF
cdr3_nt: TGCGCCAGCAGCCGAATGGGGCCCATACAGGGCGGATCCTACAATGAGCAGTTCTTC

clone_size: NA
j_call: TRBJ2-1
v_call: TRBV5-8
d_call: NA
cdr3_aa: CASSLGQYYNEQFF
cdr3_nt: TGTGCCAGCAGCTTGGGACAGTACTACAATGAGCAGTTCTTC

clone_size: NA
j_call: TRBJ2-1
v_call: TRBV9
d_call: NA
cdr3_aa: CASSVEATHVSYNEQFF
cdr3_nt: TGTGCCAGCAGCGTAGAAGCGACCCATGTCTCCTACAATGAGCAGTTCTTC

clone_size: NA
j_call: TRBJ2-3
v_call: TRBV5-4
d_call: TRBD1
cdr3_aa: CASSWRGGQGAYDTQYF
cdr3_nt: TGTGCCAGCAGCTGGAGGGGCGGACAGGGGGCATACGATACGCAGTATTTT

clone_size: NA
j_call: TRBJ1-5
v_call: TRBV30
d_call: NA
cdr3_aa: CAWSYSNQPQHF
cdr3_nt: TGTGCCTGGAGCTATAGCAATCAGCCCCAGCATTTT

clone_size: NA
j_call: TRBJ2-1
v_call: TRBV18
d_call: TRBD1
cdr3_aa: CASSPPDRDGGTYNEQFF
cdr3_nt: TGTGCCAGCTCACCACCGGACAGGGATGGTGGAACCTACAATGAGCAGTTCTTC

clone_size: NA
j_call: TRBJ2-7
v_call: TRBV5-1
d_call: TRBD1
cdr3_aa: CASSRGQGDYEQYF
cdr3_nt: TGCGCCAGCAGCCGGGGACAGGGGGACTACGAGCAGTACTTC

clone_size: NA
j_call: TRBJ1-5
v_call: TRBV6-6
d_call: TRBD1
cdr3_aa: CASSPGTGNQPQHF
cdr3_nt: TGTGCCAGCAGTCCCGGGACAGGGAATCAGCCCCAGCATTTT

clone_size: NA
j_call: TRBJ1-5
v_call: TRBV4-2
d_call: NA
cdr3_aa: CASSQDHLGWRQPQHF
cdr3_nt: TGTGCCAGCAGCCAAGATCACCTGGGGTGGAGGCAGCCCCAGCATTTT

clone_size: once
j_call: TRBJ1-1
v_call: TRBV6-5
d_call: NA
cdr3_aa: CASSFQGVTEAFF
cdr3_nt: TGTGCCAGCAGTTTCCAGGGTGTTACTGAAGCTTTCTTT

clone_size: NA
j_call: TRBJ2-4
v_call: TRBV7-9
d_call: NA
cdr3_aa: CASSLPPQDIQYF
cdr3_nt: TGTGCCAGCAGCTTACCCCCCCAGGACATTCAGTACTTC

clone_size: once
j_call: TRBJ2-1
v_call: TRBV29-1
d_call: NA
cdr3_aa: CSAGLNEQFF
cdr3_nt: TGCAGCGCCGGCCTGAATGAGCAGTTCTTC